This T cell receptor (beta chain) was sequenced for a study of blood T cell repertoires in COVID-19 (TCRdb year 2020). Context from the whole study: Collaborator samples came from the United States, Italy and Spain and covered acute and convalescent phases of COVID-19. The repertoires were made available in a free public database intended to serve as a resource for research on the immune response to SARS-CoV-2. Where available, HLA class I and class II types were obtained from metadata supplied by the sample provider rather than from assay-based typing. Subjects who had been exposed to COVID-19, were actively infected with it, or had recovered from it provided the deeply sampled blood TCRbeta repertoires that made up the dataset. Nearly every sample came with metadata listing a de-identified subject ID, COVID-19 status, age in years and sex. The prospective study material was composed of cDNA or gDNA derived from T cells, B-cell-depleted T cells, or PBMCs. The samples were drawn from the first 160 participants of the ongoing ImmuneRACE study and from over a thousand subjects provided by 6 global collaborators. Overall study outcomes, separate from this receptor: The amount of clinical and demographic metadata varied by source and participant and was provided uncurated.

Points on this clone: This clone's antigen is unknown. No base quality information exists; no much larger clone differs at one position.

Participants in the prospective study were enrolled through a virtual design, were aged roughly 18 to 100 years, and lived in approximately 25 United States geographic areas. Cohort assignment in the prospective study relied on participant-reported clinical history from a screening survey and a study questionnaire. Mobile phlebotomists in the prospective study collected whole blood, serum and a nasopharyngeal or oropharyngeal swab from every participant. Prospective study participants could optionally give additional blood draws and questionnaires over an approximately 2-month period. Before DNA extraction, prospective study blood samples were shipped either frozen or at room temperature. TCRbeta CDR3 regions were amplified from genomic DNA using the immunoSEQ Assay, a bias-controlled multiplex PCR. Under the source paper's analysis protocol: The number of nucleated cells in each sample was estimated from the amplification of reference gene primers within the assay. Sequence reads were collapsed and filtered to measure the absolute abundance of every unique TCRbeta CDR3 rearrangement. For each sample, productive Simpson clonality was calculated as the square root of Simpson's diversity index over productive rearrangements. In TCRdb, the immuneACCESS table is reduced to in-frame sequences with V and J assigned. These tables do not hold every clone; where another copy was compared, an unresolved V gene accounts for under half, and the others remain unexplained. V, J and clone size derive from that table, while D and trimming were established from the DNA sequence. Present in this sample are under 400,000 clones, 80% to 90% of which were seen just once. The top ten hold about 4% of the sample.

Including cysteine and phenylalanine, the CDR3 has 17 amino acids. The only DNA kept is the CDR3, 51 bases in frame from the first base. The V end loses 6 bases and the J end loses 1 base, and a stretch of 22 bases separates them. In the germline V gene, CDR1 corresponds to SGHDT and CDR2 to YYEEEE. Sequences were obtained from PBMCs or T cells enriched from blood (not recorded which). This chain is built from TRBV5-6 and TRBJ1-1; TRBD1 is a weak D gene call, 5 bases matching. The source of this sequence is a woman aged 40 to 50 with acute COVID-19. CDR3 protein: CASNEKGRERRNTEAFF. The DNA reads as follows: TGTGCCAGCAACGAGAAGGGCAGGGAAAGACGGAACACTGAAGCTTTCTTT.